This T cell receptor beta chain was sequenced in a study of T cell clonality in common variable immunodeficiency. Many counts were recorded for this clone. The CDR3 extends 3 residues past the end of the read, so its final part is completed from the germline J gene. Data came from immunoSEQ multiplex PCR; TCRdb stores just in-frame clones and leaves some out. The sample includes some 54,000 clones, none of them occurring once. The CDR3 runs to 15 residues. CDR1 is DFQATT, CDR2 SNEGSKA, per germline (reference sequence). Trimming removed 5 bases from V and 7 bases from J, with 21 bases in between. This chain links TRBV20-1 with TRBJ2-1; maybe TRBD1 (5 bases). The specimen sequenced was peripheral blood mononuclear cells. The origin of this receptor is a person aged 18 to 70 in good health. The sequenced CDR3 bases are TGCAGTGCTCCCGTGACAGTAGTTATTTGGAATGAG. Translation: CSAPVTVVIWNE. The whole CDR3 region reads CSAPVTVVIWNEQFF.